The 6 T cell receptor beta chains given below trace back to one sample, sequenced in a study of Ad26.COV2.S vaccination and SARS-CoV-2 variants. Clones were sequenced by immunoSEQ multiplex PCR, and TCRdb holds only the in-frame ones, with some missing. Among some 340,000 clones listed, 70% to 90% were seen once. Treatment defined: roughly 19 received Ad26.COV2.S at low or high dose, single or two shots; 5 received placebo; per-sample allocation not given. Collection of the samples took place on day 63 after the first injection of vaccine or placebo. Here the sequenced sample was peripheral blood, taken in a trial of Ad26.COV2.S vaccine versus placebo. The receptor source for this set is a person between 18 and 65 years old who received the Ad26.COV2.S COVID-19 vaccine or a placebo.

This clone has a handful of counts. DNA for the CDR3: TGTGCCAGCAGCGATGAGTTGAACACTGAAGCTTTCTTT. Encoded protein: CASSDELNTEAFF. The V gene is TRBV2, the J gene TRBJ1-1; the D is unclear. The CDR3 totals 13 residues. Per germline, CDR1 SNHLY and CDR2 FYNNEI. V dropped 6 bases and J dropped 0 bases, with 8 bases sitting between them.

The V call is TRBV7-8, the J call TRBJ1-1, with TRBD1 as a possible D gene (5 bases). The germline V gene encodes CDR1 SGHVS and CDR2 FQNEAQ. With 2 bases removed from V and 1 base from J, the gap between germline ends came to 11 bases. The CDR3 contains 15 residues. The CDR3 reads CASSLIPTANTEAFF. CDR3 nucleotides: TGTGCCAGCAGCTTAATCCCGACAGCGAACACTGAAGCTTTCTTT.

The chain recombines TRBV6-5 with TRBJ1-1; D gene uncertain. In germline, CDR1 is MNHEY, CDR2 SVGAGI. The CDR3 has 14 residues. V lost 8 bases, J lost 3 bases, and 16 bases lay in between. The CDR3 sequence is CASLKIWSDTEAFF. CDR3 nucleotides: TGTGCCAGCTTAAAGATTTGGTCGGACACTGAAGCTTTCTTT.

This clone appeared a single time. The V and J genes are TRBV7-2 and TRBJ1-5; perhaps TRBD1 as D (5 bases). The CDR3 length is 14 residues. Germline V lookup: CDR1 SGHTA, CDR2 FQGNSA. Deletions cut 7 bases from V and 5 bases from J, with 15 bases between. CDR3 DNA sequence: TGTGCCAGCAACCCGGGGGGACTACATCAGCCCCAGCATTTT. Its protein product is CASNPGGLHQPQHF.

This sequence joins TRBV5-4 and TRBJ2-7; 11 nucleotides agree with TRBD2. Germline V gene lookup returns CDR1 SGHNT and CDR2 YYREEE (reference sequence). The CDR3 has 15 residues. V gave up 2 bases and J gave up 4 bases; unmatched junction bases: 5. The CDR3 DNA reads as TGTGCCAGCAGCTTACTAGCGGGGGCCCAGTACGAGCAGTACTTC. Translating it yields CASSLLAGAQYEQYF.

The chain has TRBV20-1 and TRBJ2-6, with D perhaps matching TRBD1 (6 bases). This CDR3 has 17 residues. The germline CDR1 and CDR2 sequences are DFQATT and SNEGSKA (reference sequence). The ends were cut back, 3 bases at V and 0 bases at J, with 15 bases in the middle. The CDR3 is CSASYRDRGSGANVLTF. CDR3 nucleotide sequence: TGCAGTGCTAGTTACAGGGACCGCGGCTCTGGGGCCAACGTCCTGACTTTC.